This TCR beta chain originates from a study of OX40 agonist ivuxolimab in advanced cancers. Germline CDR1 is MGHDK and CDR2 is SYGVNS. The V segment lost 5 bases and the J segment 5 bases; nucleotides outside the gene matches: 9. CDR3 length equals 16 residues. Repertoires were generated with immunoSEQ multiplex PCR, while TCRdb's copy carries only in-frame clones and drops some. The data contain 70,000 to 100,000 clones, 85% to 90% of them seen just once; the ten biggest clones take up less than 8%. This receptor was obtained from an adult with an advanced solid tumor such as melanoma, head and neck, liver or kidney cancer. The V call is TRBV25-1, the J call TRBJ1-4, with 9 bases that match TRBD1. The source was CD4+ or CD8+ T cells sorted from blood, collected in a trial of the OX40 agonist ivuxolimab. CDR3 sequence (DNA): TGTGCCAGCAGTCTTATTACCGGGACAGGGAATGAAAAACTGTTTTTT. Translating it yields CASSLITGTGNEKLFF.